This TCR beta chain is drawn from a study of cytomegalovirus exposure and HLA in healthy donors. Vbeta (60) and Jbeta (13) primers were used in the PCR. Assay: immunoSEQ multiplex PCR; the TCRdb copy retains only in-frame clones and omits some. The sample lists over 100,000 clones, about three quarters occurring once. The source material was PBMCs. The receptor comes from a female donor in good health and CMV-seronegative.

In DNA form, the CDR3 reads TGCGCCAGCAGCCGTAACTCCGGGGGAACCCAGACCCAGTACTTC. It yields the protein CASSRNSGGTQTQYF. The chain employs TRBV5-1 and TRBJ2-5; a possible D gene is TRBD2 (6 bases). V lost 4 bases and J 6 bases, leaving 19 bases between the germline ends. CDR1 SGHRS and CDR2 YFSETQ come from the germline V gene. The CDR3 is 15 amino acids.